Following are 20 T cell receptor beta chains from one sample sequenced in a study of blood T cell repertoires in COVID-19. Method: immunoSEQ multiplex PCR; TCRdb's copy keeps in-frame clones and lacks some. The profile shows approximately 250,000 clones, around four fifths of them singletons. The source material was peripheral blood. Every receptor here comes from a woman aged 60-75 years with active or convalescent COVID-19.

This clone was detected once. The chain combines TRBV5-1 with TRBJ1-2; D is perhaps TRBD1 (6 bases). The CDR3 loop spans 16 amino acids. Trimming stripped 7 bases from V and 0 bases from J, with 19 bases between. CDR1 and CDR2 from the germline V gene are SGHRS and YFSETQ. The CDR3 DNA sequence: TGCGCCAGCGGACTGAACGGGGCAGGGGCTAACTATGGCTACACCTTC. Translating gives CASGLNGAGANYGYTF.

The V and J genes are TRBV2 and TRBJ2-5; 7 bases are a match to TRBD2. CDR3 length: 15 residues. From germline, CDR1 is SNHLY and CDR2 FYNNEI. After removal of 3 bases from V and 5 bases from J, the junction contained 9 bases not matched to a gene. The CDR3, as DNA: TGTGCCAGCAGTGAGGGCGGGGGATGGGTGGAGACCCAGTACTTC. It is translated as CASSEGGGWVETQYF.

This clone appeared a few times. This rearrangement joins TRBV5-1 to TRBJ2-7; 9 bases line up with TRBD1. The CDR3 is made up of 14 amino acids. The junction had 0 bases not matched to a gene; V was cut back by 0 bases and J by 2 bases. Germline-derived CDR1 and CDR2 are SGHRS and YFSETQ. For the CDR3, the DNA is TGCGCCAGCAGCTTGGGACAGGGGGCCTACGAGCAGTACGTC. Translated, it gives CASSLGQGAYEQYV.

The chain is built from TRBV7-2 and TRBJ2-1, with 9 bases fitting TRBD2. Unmatched junction bases numbered 7, after V lost 6 bases and J lost 7 bases. Germline values: CDR1 SGHTA, CDR2 FQGNSA. This CDR3 is built from 14 residues. CDR3: CASRGGRGGNEQFF. CDR3 sequence (DNA): TGTGCCAGCAGAGGAGGGCGGGGGGGTAATGAGCAGTTCTTC.

V is TRBV7-3 and J is TRBJ2-7, with 10 bases fitting TRBD2. V shed 2 bases and J 4 bases; nucleotides not matched to a gene: 5. Germline V lookup: CDR1 SGHTA, CDR2 FQGTGA. The CDR3 runs 15 residues. CDR3 residues: CASSLDGGLAYEQYF. Here the CDR3 DNA reads TGTGCCAGCAGCTTAGACGGGGGACTAGCGTACGAGCAGTACTTC.

A few counts support this clone. The V gene is TRBV6-5, the J gene TRBJ1-1; perhaps TRBD1 as D (5 bases). Trimming took 6 bases from V and 3 from J, leaving 11 bases between them. Looked up from germline, CDR1 is MNHEY and CDR2 is SVGAGI. This CDR3 is 13 amino acids long. The CDR3 nucleotides read TGTGCCAGCAGAAACAGGTACTACACTGAAGCTTTCTTT. Protein product: CASRNRYYTEAFF.

The rearrangement uses TRBV28 and TRBJ2-5; 7 bases agree with TRBD1. This CDR3 spans 16 amino acids. Trimming cost V 4 bases and J 0 bases; bases outside gene matches: 8. CDR1 is MDHEN, CDR2 SYDVKM, per germline. The CDR3 loop is CASSSRGGVYQETQYF. In nucleotides, the CDR3 is TGTGCCAGCAGTTCAAGAGGGGGCGTTTACCAAGAGACCCAGTACTTC.

The chain couples TRBV19 to TRBJ2-3; no reliable D call. V lost 3 bases, J lost 3 bases, and 4 bases lay in between. Per germline, CDR1 LNHDA and CDR2 SQIVND (reference sequence). This CDR3 region has 12 residues. The CDR3 nucleotides read TGTGCCAGTAGTATGAGAACAGATACGCAGTATTTT. Translated, it gives CASSMRTDTQYF.

The V and J genes are TRBV7-2 and TRBJ2-3, with TRBD2 identical over 14 bases. Germline V gene data show CDR1 as SGHTA and CDR2 as FQGNSA. Losses at the gene ends were 1 base for V and 8 bases for J; bases not matched to a gene: 11. The CDR3 totals 18 residues. CDR3 loop: CASSLGLAGGALGSTQYF. DNA for the CDR3: TGTGCCAGCAGCTTAGGACTAGCGGGGGGGGCCTTGGGAAGTACGCAGTATTTT.

This rearrangement joins TRBV20-1 to TRBJ2-7; D might be TRBD1 or TRBD2, each matching 8 bases. CDR1 is DFQATT, CDR2 SNEGSKA, per germline (reference sequence). Trimming took off 3 bases at V and 6 bases at J, with 12 bases between the two ends. The CDR3 has 12 amino acids. This chain's CDR3 is CSASSGTGEQYF. The CDR3, as DNA: TGCAGTGCTAGTAGCGGGACAGGCGAGCAGTACTTC.

The V gene is TRBV24-1, the J gene TRBJ2-3; 9 bases are a match to TRBD1. The CDR3 covers 15 residues. Per germline, CDR1 KGHDR and CDR2 SFDVKD. V gave up 5 bases and J gave up 1 base; unmatched junction bases: 3. CDR3 nucleotides: TGTGCCACCAGTGCACAGGGGGCTGGCACAGATACGCAGTATTTT. Encoded protein: CATSAQGAGTDTQYF.

The gene calls are TRBV7-2 and TRBJ1-3, with 9 bases matching TRBD1. Germline V gives CDR1 SGHTA, CDR2 FQGNSA. The CDR3 totals 18 residues. The J segment lost 4 bases and the V segment lost 3 bases, leaving 13 bases of the junction unmatched. The CDR3 region has the DNA TGTGCCAGCAGCTTGGTACCAACAGGGGGCGCCTCAGGAAACACCATATATTTT. Its protein product is CASSLVPTGGASGNTIYF.

The genes are TRBV15 and TRBJ1-5; D gene unclear. CDR3 size: 16 residues. The germline gives CDR1 LNHNV, CDR2 YYDKDF (reference sequence). Deletions cut 0 bases from V and 7 bases from J, with 16 bases between. The DNA of the CDR3 is TGTGCCACCAGCAGAGAGGCATATCACGGCGGGCAGCCCCAGCATTTT. Amino acid sequence: CATSREAYHGGQPQHF.

The genes are TRBV13 and TRBJ2-3; a weak D match, TRBD1 (6 bases). The CDR3 covers 15 residues. V lost 5 bases to trimming and J lost 5 bases, with 17 bases between them. Germline V gives CDR1 PRHDT, CDR2 FYEKMQ (reference sequence). The CDR3 is CASSIRDTGGDTQYF. CDR3 in DNA: TGTGCCAGCAGCATCCGGGACACCGGTGGAGATACGCAGTATTTT.

The chain recombines TRBV6-5 with TRBJ1-5; 8 nucleotides align to TRBD1. The CDR3 spans 14 residues. Germline V gives CDR1 MNHEY, CDR2 SVGAGI. J gave up 2 bases and V 5 bases, and 2 bases lay outside the gene matches. As DNA, the CDR3 is TGTGCCAGCAGTAAGGGACAGGGCAATCAGCCCCAGCATTTT. The encoded protein is CASSKGQGNQPQHF.

The table lists this clone with a few counts. The rearrangement links TRBV6-5 to TRBJ2-3; the match to TRBD2 covers 7 bases. Germline-derived CDR1 and CDR2 are MNHEY and SVGAGI. CDR3 length: 15 amino acids. The J segment lost 2 bases and the V segment lost 4 bases, leaving 6 bases of the junction unmatched. The DNA of the CDR3 is TGTGCCAGCAGTTCCCGGGACTATGTCACAGATACGCAGTATTTT. Protein sequence: CASSSRDYVTDTQYF.

The V and J genes are TRBV19 and TRBJ2-5; TRBD2 matches at 10 bases. CDR1 is LNHDA, CDR2 SQIVND, per germline (reference sequence). This CDR3 spans 16 amino acids. V gave up 3 bases and J gave up 5 bases; unmatched junction bases: 9. CDR3 protein: CASSMRIAGGGETQYF. CDR3 bases: TGTGCCAGTAGTATGAGGATAGCGGGAGGTGGGGAGACCCAGTACTTC.

The chain is built from TRBV23-1 and TRBJ2-7, with TRBD1 matching over 9 bases. TRBV23-1 is designated an ORF whose function remains uncertain. V shed 6 bases and J 5 bases; nucleotides not matched to a gene: 5. The CDR3 consists of 13 residues. CDR3 sequence: CASRDRGFDEQYV. In nucleotides, the CDR3 is TGCGCCAGCAGGGACAGGGGATTCGACGAGCAGTACGTC.

V is TRBV13 and J is TRBJ2-7; 8 positions agree with TRBD1. This CDR3 region has 14 residues. Trimming removed 5 bases from V and 6 bases from J; junction bases left unmatched: 9. Per the germline V gene, CDR1 is PRHDT and CDR2 is FYEKMQ (reference sequence). Here the CDR3 reads CASSPRRGRGEQYF. DNA of the CDR3: TGTGCCAGCAGCCCGCGCAGGGGGCGAGGCGAGCAGTACTTC.

The rearrangement links TRBV5-5 to TRBJ1-2, with 8 bases that match TRBD1. V shed 0 bases, J shed 4 bases, and the junction held 2 bases outside the gene matches. The CDR3 extends over 14 amino acids. CDR1 and CDR2 from the germline V gene are SGHKS and YYEKEE (reference sequence). The CDR3 loop reads CASSLGTGTYGYTF. CDR3 bases: TGTGCCAGCAGCTTGGGGACAGGGACCTATGGCTACACCTTC.